These 20 T cell receptor beta chains were all obtained from the same sample, sequenced in a study of blood T cells in healthy people across ages. The use of a sample-barcoded 5' primer and a J-beta primer mix characterized a second PCR of about 7 to 12 cycles. TCRdb processed the 5' RACE reads anew with MiXCR; each CDR3 protein has one entry. This table holds 800,000 to 950,000 distinct CDR3 sequences, almost 30% found once. This sample also belongs to another study, concerning T cells of mothers and their children.

The specimen was blood. These receptors all come from a woman aged 35 to 49 in good health.

This clonotype was seen repeatedly, ten times or more. The chain combines TRBV6-1 with TRBJ2-6; 8 nucleotides align to TRBD1. This CDR3 has 18 amino acids. Per germline, CDR1 MNHNS and CDR2 SASEGT. With V trimmed by 8 bases and J by 0 bases, 12 bases remained unmatched. The CDR3 coding sequence is TGTGCCAGCCGATTTCGAACAGGGGGATCCTCTGGGGCCAACGTCCTGACTTTC. Translating it yields CASRFRTGGSSGANVLTF.

This clonotype was observed a few times. CDR3 sequence: CASSLEGRRTGELFF. CDR3 DNA sequence: TGTGCCAGCAGCTTAGAGGGGCGTCGGACCGGGGAGCTGTTTTTT. The gene calls are TRBV11-2 and TRBJ2-2; tentatively, D is TRBD1 (5 bases). Trimming cost V 0 bases and J 5 bases, with 10 bases left between them. Germline CDR1 and CDR2: SGHAT and FQNNGV. The CDR3 totals 15 residues.

There are a few counts of this clonotype. The chain carries TRBV24-1 and TRBJ1-1, with D maybe TRBD1 (5 bases). This CDR3 contains 14 residues. The V end lost 1 base, the J end lost 10 bases, and 15 bases lay between the germline ends. Germline loops: CDR1 KGHDR, CDR2 SFDVKD. CDR3 sequence (DNA): TGTGCCACCAGTGATTTAGTGCGGGGGTCGGGAGCTTTCTTT. The encoded protein is CATSDLVRGSGAFF.

This clonotype was found many times. This rearrangement joins TRBV5-1 to TRBJ2-1, with D tentatively TRBD2 (7 bases). The CDR3 sequence is 14 residues long. The V gene's germline CDR1 is SGHRS and CDR2 YFSETQ. Between the trimmed V and J ends, which lost 1 base and 5 bases, there was a span of 10 bases. This CDR3 reads CASSLPGGHNEQFF. The DNA of the CDR3 is TGCGCCAGCAGCTTGCCCGGGGGGCACAATGAGCAGTTCTTC.

The DNA for the CDR3 is TGCAGTGCTAGACAACCGGACCCAGCAAGAGGCTACGAGCAGTACTTC. Translation: CSARQPDPARGYEQYF. The J gene is TRBJ2-7, the V gene TRBV20-1; D gene unclear. The CDR3 runs 16 residues. V lost 2 bases to trimming and J lost 3 bases, with 20 bases between them. Germline V gives CDR1 DFQATT, CDR2 SNEGSKA (reference sequence).

This clonotype was detected many times. The chain combines TRBV12-3 or TRBV12-4 with TRBJ2-7, with TRBD2 identical over 7 bases. After removal of 6 bases from V and 1 base from J, the junction contained 6 bases not matched to a gene. The CDR3 contains 14 residues. As DNA, the CDR3 is TGTGCCAGCAGAATAGCGGGTTCATCCTACGAGCAGTACTTC. As protein: CASRIAGSSYEQYF.

The chain links TRBV29-1 to TRBJ2-1, with 12 nucleotides matching TRBD2. CDR1 and CDR2 (germline): SQVTM, ANQGSEA. V trimming: 8 bases; J trimming: 8 bases; junction bases outside the gene matches: 13. CDR3 length: 15 residues. CDR3 protein: CSSVTSGGLRDEQFF. CDR3 nucleotides: TGCAGCTCAGTGACTAGCGGGGGCCTAAGGGATGAGCAGTTCTTC.

A few counts support this clonotype. The chain employs TRBV3-1 and TRBJ1-1, with D maybe TRBD1 (5 bases). V lost 1 base to trimming and J lost 4 bases, with 13 bases between them. This CDR3 has 15 amino acids. Per the germline V gene, CDR1 is LGHDT and CDR2 is YNNKEL (reference sequence). Here the CDR3 DNA reads TGTGCCAGCAGCCAAGGCAGGGTGAAGGTCACTGAAGCTTTCTTT. The encoded protein is CASSQGRVKVTEAFF.

The chain combines TRBV7-2 with TRBJ1-2, with TRBD1 as a possible D gene (6 bases). Germline lookup yields CDR1 SGHTA and CDR2 FQGNSA. V shed 8 bases and J shed 7 bases, with 20 bases lying between them. The CDR3 is 14 amino acids. The DNA of the CDR3 is TGTGCCAGCCTTACCGGAAGGGGGTCCCCTGGCTACACCTTC. Translated: CASLTGRGSPGYTF.

This sequence joins TRBV4-2 and TRBJ1-6; possible D gene TRBD1, 5 bases. Trimming removed 0 bases at V and 0 bases at J, with 15 bases between. Per the germline V gene, CDR1 is LGHNA and CDR2 is YNFKEQ. CDR3 length equals 19 residues. This CDR3 is CASSQDGDSYLSYNSPLHF. The DNA of the CDR3 is TGTGCCAGCAGCCAAGACGGAGACAGTTACCTCTCCTATAATTCACCCCTCCACTTT.

The chain links TRBV14 to TRBJ1-6, with a possible D match to TRBD1 (5 bases). CDR3 size: 15 residues. Between the trimmed V and J ends, which lost 4 bases and 2 bases, there was a span of 9 bases. Germline assignment: CDR1 SGHDN and CDR2 FVKESK. The CDR3 bases are TGTGCCAGCAGCCCGACGGACACCTATAATTCACCCCTCCACTTT. Amino acid sequence: CASSPTDTYNSPLHF.

The V and J genes are TRBV4-2 and TRBJ2-7; 10 bases match TRBD2. This CDR3 is 14 amino acids long. CDR1 and CDR2 (germline): LGHNA, YNFKEQ. V lost 4 bases to trimming and J lost 5 bases; unmatched junction nucleotides: 5. This CDR3 reads CASSPSGRIDEQYF. CDR3 nucleotides: TGTGCCAGCAGCCCTAGCGGGAGAATCGACGAGCAGTACTTC.

This clonotype has only a few counts. The chain employs TRBV11-2 and TRBJ1-4, with D perhaps matching TRBD1 (6 bases). Trimming took 0 bases from V and 6 from J, leaving 11 bases between them. The CDR3 consists of 15 residues. In germline, CDR1 is SGHAT, CDR2 FQNNGV. CDR3 region: CASSLDLGGHEKLFF. CDR3 DNA: TGTGCCAGCAGCTTAGATCTTGGGGGGCATGAAAAACTGTTTTTT.

This chain links TRBV27 with TRBJ1-1; D unclear. Trimming pared 6 bases from V and 1 base from J, leaving 9 bases between. Germline V lookup: CDR1 MNHEY, CDR2 SMNVEV (reference sequence). This CDR3 is built from 13 residues. CDR3 sequence: CASRWSANTEAFF. The CDR3 DNA follows: TGTGCCAGCAGATGGTCCGCGAACACTGAAGCTTTCTTT.

This clonotype was seen repeatedly, ten times or more. The rearrangement joins TRBV6-2 or TRBV6-3 to TRBJ2-7, with 10 nucleotides matching TRBD1. Germline V gives CDR1 MNHEY, CDR2 SVGEGT. The V segment lost 5 bases and the J segment 5 bases; nucleotides outside the gene matches: 9. The CDR3 is 15 residues long. The CDR3 sequence is CASSRSRDRGHEQYF. CDR3 DNA: TGTGCCAGCAGTAGAAGCCGGGACAGGGGCCACGAGCAGTACTTC.

This chain joins TRBV7-8 and TRBJ2-1; D ambiguous. Germline V gives CDR1 SGHVS, CDR2 FQNEAQ. V was shortened by 2 bases and J by 9 bases, with 8 bases between the two germline ends. There are 12 residues in the CDR3. The CDR3 here is CASSLSSSEQFF. DNA for the CDR3: TGTGCCAGCAGCTTATCATCAAGTGAGCAGTTCTTC.

This clonotype was picked up many times. This chain connects TRBV12-3 or TRBV12-4 to TRBJ2-5; 12 positions agree with TRBD2. V shed 5 bases, J shed 3 bases, and the junction held 7 bases outside the gene matches. This CDR3 region has 16 residues. CDR3 residues: CASSPLAGGPKETQYF. The DNA of the CDR3 is TGTGCCAGCAGTCCCCTAGCGGGGGGGCCGAAAGAGACCCAGTACTTC.

This clonotype came up once. V usage is TRBV9 and J usage is TRBJ2-3, with 11 positions matching TRBD2. The CDR3 is 17 residues long. With V trimmed by 3 bases and J by 2 bases, 8 bases remained unmatched. Germline loops: CDR1 SGDLS, CDR2 YYNGEE. The CDR3 bases are TGTGCCAGCAGCGGTCTTAGCGGGGGGGAATTCACAGATACGCAGTATTTT. Protein product: CASSGLSGGEFTDTQYF.

This clonotype was observed many times. This rearrangement joins TRBV29-1 to TRBJ2-1; D uncertain. CDR1 and CDR2 from the germline V gene are SQVTM and ANQGSEA. The CDR3 sequence is 15 residues long. In nucleotides, the CDR3 is TGCAGTTATCGTGGGTCTCCCAGTGGGAATAATGAGCAGTTCTTC. This codes for CSYRGSPSGNNEQFF.

The V and J genes are TRBV5-1 and TRBJ2-1; weak D call: TRBD1 (5 bases). This CDR3 has 11 amino acids. Trimming took off 3 bases at V and 10 bases at J, with 8 bases between the two ends. Germline V gives CDR1 SGHRS, CDR2 YFSETQ. For the CDR3, the DNA is TGCGCCAGCAGCTACGACAGAGAGCAGTTCTTC. Its protein is CASSYDREQFF.